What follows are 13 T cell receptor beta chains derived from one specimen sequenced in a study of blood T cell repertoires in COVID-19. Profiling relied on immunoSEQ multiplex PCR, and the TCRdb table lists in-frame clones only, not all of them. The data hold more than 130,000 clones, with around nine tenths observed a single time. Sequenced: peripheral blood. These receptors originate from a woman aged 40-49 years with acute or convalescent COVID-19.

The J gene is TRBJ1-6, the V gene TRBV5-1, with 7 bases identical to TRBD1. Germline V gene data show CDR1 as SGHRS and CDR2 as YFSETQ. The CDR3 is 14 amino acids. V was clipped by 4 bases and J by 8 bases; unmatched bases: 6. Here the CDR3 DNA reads TGCGCCAGCAGCGATGGGACAGATTATTCACCCCTCCACTTT. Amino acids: CASSDGTDYSPLHF.

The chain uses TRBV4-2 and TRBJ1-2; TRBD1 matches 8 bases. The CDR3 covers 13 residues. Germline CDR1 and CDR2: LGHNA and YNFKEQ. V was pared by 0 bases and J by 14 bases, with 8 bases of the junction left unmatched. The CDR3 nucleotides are TGTGCCAGCAGCCAAGATCGAGGGACAGGCCGGACCTTC. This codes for CASSQDRGTGRTF.

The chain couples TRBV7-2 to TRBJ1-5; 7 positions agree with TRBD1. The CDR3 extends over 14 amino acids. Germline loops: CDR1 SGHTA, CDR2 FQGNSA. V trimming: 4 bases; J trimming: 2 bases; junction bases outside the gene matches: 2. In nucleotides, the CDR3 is TGTGCCAGCAGCTCCAGGGGGTGCAATCAGCCCCAGCATTTT. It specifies CASSSRGCNQPQHF.

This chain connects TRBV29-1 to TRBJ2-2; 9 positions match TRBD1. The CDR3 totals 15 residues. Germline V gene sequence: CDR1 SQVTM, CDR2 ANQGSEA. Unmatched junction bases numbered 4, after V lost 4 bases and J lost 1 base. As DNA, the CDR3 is TGCAGCGTTGCTACAGGGGGCTGGAACACCGGGGAGCTGTTTTTT. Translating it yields CSVATGGWNTGELFF.

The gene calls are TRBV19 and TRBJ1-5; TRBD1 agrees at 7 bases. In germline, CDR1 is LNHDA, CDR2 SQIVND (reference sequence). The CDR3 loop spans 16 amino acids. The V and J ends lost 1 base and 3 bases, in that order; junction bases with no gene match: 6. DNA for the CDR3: TGTGCCAGTAGTATAGGACAGGGATTGTACAATCAGCCCCAGCATTTT. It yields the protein CASSIGQGLYNQPQHF.

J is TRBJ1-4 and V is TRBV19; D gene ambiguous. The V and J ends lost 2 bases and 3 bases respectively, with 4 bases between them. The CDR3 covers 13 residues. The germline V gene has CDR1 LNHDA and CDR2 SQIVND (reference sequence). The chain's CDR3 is CASSIRANEKLFF. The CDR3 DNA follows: TGTGCCAGTAGTATACGGGCTAATGAAAAACTGTTTTTT. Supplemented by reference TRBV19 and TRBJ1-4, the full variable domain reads DGGITQSPKYLFRKEGQNVTLSCEQNLNHDAMYWYRQDPGQGLRLIYYSQIVNDFQKGDIAEGYSVSREKKESFPLTVTSAQKNPTAFYLCASSIRANEKLFFGSGTQLSVL.

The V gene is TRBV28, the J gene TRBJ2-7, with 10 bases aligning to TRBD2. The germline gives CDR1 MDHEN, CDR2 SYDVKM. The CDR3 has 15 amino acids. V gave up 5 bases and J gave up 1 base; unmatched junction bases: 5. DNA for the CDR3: TGTGCCAGCAGTCGGGGAGCGGGAGGGTCCTACGAGCAGTACTTC. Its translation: CASSRGAGGSYEQYF.

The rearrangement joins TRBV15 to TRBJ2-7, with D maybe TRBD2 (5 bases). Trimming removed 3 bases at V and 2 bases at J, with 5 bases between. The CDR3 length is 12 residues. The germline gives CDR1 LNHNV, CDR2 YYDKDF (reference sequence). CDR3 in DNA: TGTGCCACCAGCAGGGGAGCCTACGAGCAGTACTTC. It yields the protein CATSRGAYEQYF. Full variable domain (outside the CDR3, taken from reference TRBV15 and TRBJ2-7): DAMVIQNPRYQVTQFGKPVTLSCSQTLNHNVMYWYQQKSSQAPKLLFHYYDKDFNNEADTPDNFQSRRPNTSFCFLDIRSPGLGDTAMYLCATSRGAYEQYFGPGTRLTVT.

The chain's CDR3 is CASSLSAGEPEAFF. The CDR3 DNA sequence: TGTGCCAGCAGTTTATCAGCAGGGGAACCTGAAGCTTTCTTT. This chain joins TRBV27 and TRBJ1-1; tentatively, D is TRBD1 (6 bases). The CDR3 contains 14 residues. The germline V gene encodes CDR1 MNHEY and CDR2 SMNVEV (reference sequence). Trimming took 0 bases from V and 6 from J, leaving 11 bases between them.

The CDR3 sequence is CASSRLLLTVNLSSPLHF. CDR3 coding DNA: TGTGCCAGCAGCCGTCTTCTATTGACAGTCAACCTGAGCTCACCCCTCCACTTT. This sequence joins TRBV3-1 (or the pseudogene TRBV3-2) and TRBJ1-6, with D possibly TRBD1 on 5 matching bases. The germline V gene has CDR1 LGHDT and CDR2 YNNKEL (reference sequence). CDR3 length equals 18 residues. The V gene lost 4 bases and the J gene lost 10 bases, with 26 bases spanning the gap.

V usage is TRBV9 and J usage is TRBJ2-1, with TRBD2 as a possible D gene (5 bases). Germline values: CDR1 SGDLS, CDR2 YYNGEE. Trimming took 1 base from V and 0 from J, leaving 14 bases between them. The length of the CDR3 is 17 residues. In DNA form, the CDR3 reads TGTGCCAGCAGCGTAAAAGGCGGGCCTAGCTCCTACAATGAGCAGTTCTTC. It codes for CASSVKGGPSSYNEQFF.

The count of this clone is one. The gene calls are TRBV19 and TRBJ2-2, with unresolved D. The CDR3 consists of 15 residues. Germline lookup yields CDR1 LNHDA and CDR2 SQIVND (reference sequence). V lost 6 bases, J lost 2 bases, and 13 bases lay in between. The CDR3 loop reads CASSPAGFNTGELFF. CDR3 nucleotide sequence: TGTGCCAGTAGCCCTGCCGGGTTTAACACCGGGGAGCTGTTTTTT.

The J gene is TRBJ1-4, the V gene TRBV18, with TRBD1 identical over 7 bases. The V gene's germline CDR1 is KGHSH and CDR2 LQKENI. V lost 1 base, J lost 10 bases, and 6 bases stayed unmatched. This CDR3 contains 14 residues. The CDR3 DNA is TGTGCCAGCTCACCACAGCAGGGGGAGGTAAAACTGTTTTTT. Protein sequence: CASSPQQGEVKLFF.